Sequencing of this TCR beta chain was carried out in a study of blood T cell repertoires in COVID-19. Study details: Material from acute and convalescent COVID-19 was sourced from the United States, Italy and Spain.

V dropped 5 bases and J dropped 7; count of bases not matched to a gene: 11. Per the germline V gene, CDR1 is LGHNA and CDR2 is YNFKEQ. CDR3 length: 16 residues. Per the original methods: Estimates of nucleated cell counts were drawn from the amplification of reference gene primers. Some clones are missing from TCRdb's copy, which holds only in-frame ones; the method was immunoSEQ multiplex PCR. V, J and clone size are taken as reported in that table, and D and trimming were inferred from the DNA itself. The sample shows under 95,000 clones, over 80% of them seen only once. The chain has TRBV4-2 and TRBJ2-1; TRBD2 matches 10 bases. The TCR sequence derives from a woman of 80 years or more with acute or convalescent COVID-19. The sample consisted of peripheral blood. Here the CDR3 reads CASSLRSAGGENEQFF. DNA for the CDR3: TGTGCCAGCAGCTTGCGCTCAGCGGGAGGGGAAAATGAGCAGTTCTTC.